Ten or more counts support the clone carrying this TCR beta chain. Its specificity is not known. The sample originates from a study of CD8 T cells in ankylosing spondylitis. General study findings and limits: Within peripheral blood, clones linked to disease were CD8+ and relatively rare. According to the report, clones linked to the disease were significantly enriched in matched synovial fluid samples taken from ankylosing spondylitis patients. In reactive arthritis synovial fluid and blood, some motif variants had been reported before.

The trim removed 10 bases at V and 2 bases at J, leaving 6 bases unmatched. CDR1 is ENHRY, CDR2 SYGVKD, per germline. This CDR3 region has 14 residues. Molecular-barcoded quantitative 5'-RACE produced these TCR beta libraries. TCRdb processed the 5' RACE reads anew with MiXCR; each CDR3 protein has one entry. In the table there are 240,000 or so distinct CDR3 sequences, around 7.8% of which are singletons. The J gene is TRBJ1-1, the V gene TRBV10-3; 11 bases fit TRBD1. Sequencing was carried out using blood, either unsorted or a sorted T cell fraction (not recorded which). The receptor comes from a male donor with ankylosing spondylitis or in good health (not recorded which). The CDR3 DNA sequence: TGTGCCAGCGGGACAGGGGGTGGAAACACTGAAGCTTTCTTT. This gives the protein CASGTGGGNTEAFF.